Listed below are T cell receptor beta chains from one sample, sequenced in a study of T-cell memory formation after mild COVID-19. Using its own MiXCR run on the 5' RACE reads, TCRdb lists one record per CDR3 protein. The top ten hold under 15% of the sample, which has under 400,000 distinct CDR3 sequences, about 21% seen once. Sequencing was done on a sample of PBMCs or a T cell subset sorted from them (not recorded which). The receptors were sampled from an adult woman who had mild COVID-19 (a few samples of this study predate the infection). Cell type and time point are not known. The CDR3 runs from the conserved cysteine through the conserved F or W. D genes are given only for firm matches. Clone sizes are given selectively: once, few, many, or a class where the clone is expanded.

clone size: few; D gene: .; J gene: TRBJ2-7; V gene: TRBV25-1; CDR3 DNA: TGTGCCAGCGGGGGCACATACGAGCAGTACTTC; CDR3 protein: CASGGTYEQYF
clone size: .; D gene: TRBD1; J gene: TRBJ2-1; V gene: TRBV9; CDR3 DNA: TGTGCCAGCAGCGGACAGGGCACAAAGACCTCCTACAATGAGCAGTTCTTC; CDR3 protein: CASSGQGTKTSYNEQFF
clone size: .; D gene: .; J gene: TRBJ1-5; V gene: TRBV12-3/TRBV12-4; CDR3 DNA: TGTGCCAGCAGTTTTAGGGCTCTGGATCAGCCCCAGCATTTT; CDR3 protein: CASSFRALDQPQHF
clone size: .; D gene: .; J gene: TRBJ1-3; V gene: TRBV12-3/TRBV12-4; CDR3 DNA: TGTGCCAGCAGTTTGTTTTCAGGGTTAGGTACAGACACCATATATTTT; CDR3 protein: CASSLFSGLGTDTIYF
clone size: few; D gene: .; J gene: TRBJ2-3; V gene: TRBV7-2; CDR3 DNA: TGTGCCAGCAGCCCAGCACGACGGACAGATACGCAGTATTTT; CDR3 protein: CASSPARRTDTQYF
clone size: .; D gene: .; J gene: TRBJ1-1; V gene: TRBV3-1; CDR3 DNA: TGTGCCAGCAGCCGAGCCCATCGGAACACTGAAGCTTTCTTT; CDR3 protein: CASSRAHRNTEAFF
clone size: .; D gene: TRBD2; J gene: TRBJ2-5; V gene: TRBV12-3/TRBV12-4; CDR3 DNA: TGTGCCAGCACCCAGGGGACTAGCGGCGAGACCCAGTACTTC; CDR3 protein: CASTQGTSGETQYF
clone size: many; D gene: .; J gene: TRBJ2-7; V gene: TRBV7-9; CDR3 DNA: TGTGCCAGCAGTTTGGTCGGGGACGAGCAGTACTTC; CDR3 protein: CASSLVGDEQYF
clone size: few; D gene: TRBD1; J gene: TRBJ2-1; V gene: TRBV25-1; CDR3 DNA: TGTGCCAGCAGTGAATTCGGCAGAGGGACAGCCAATGAGCAGTTCTTC; CDR3 protein: CASSEFGRGTANEQFF
clone size: many; D gene: .; J gene: TRBJ2-5; V gene: TRBV5-1; CDR3 DNA: TGCGCCAGCAGCTTGGACAGGGAAGGAGAGACCCAGTACTTC; CDR3 protein: CASSLDREGETQYF
clone size: few; D gene: .; J gene: TRBJ2-6; V gene: TRBV2; CDR3 DNA: TGTGCCAGCCTGGGGGGGACATCCCGGGCTGGGGCCAACGTCCTGACTTTC; CDR3 protein: CASLGGTSRAGANVLTF
clone size: .; D gene: .; J gene: TRBJ1-2; V gene: TRBV29-1; CDR3 DNA: TGCAGCGTTGTTTCAGGGGTCTATGGCTACACCTTC; CDR3 protein: CSVVSGVYGYTF
clone size: .; D gene: .; J gene: TRBJ2-1; V gene: TRBV7-3; CDR3 DNA: TGTGCCAGCAGCTTTGGCTACGCGGGGCTGGGTGAGCAGTTCTTC; CDR3 protein: CASSFGYAGLGEQFF
clone size: .; D gene: TRBD1; J gene: TRBJ2-1; V gene: TRBV7-2; CDR3 DNA: TGTGCCAGCAAGCCAGGGGGCCCCTCCTACAATGAGCAGTTCTTC; CDR3 protein: CASKPGGPSYNEQFF
clone size: few; D gene: .; J gene: TRBJ2-2; V gene: TRBV12-3/TRBV12-4; CDR3 DNA: TGTGCCAGCGCCCCCGGGGACGGGGAGCTGTTTTTT; CDR3 protein: CASAPGDGELFF
clone size: few; D gene: .; J gene: TRBJ2-3; V gene: TRBV5-4; CDR3 DNA: TGTGCCAGCAACGGTGACTTAGCCTCGGATACGCAGTATTTT; CDR3 protein: CASNGDLASDTQYF
clone size: .; D gene: .; J gene: TRBJ2-2; V gene: TRBV14; CDR3 DNA: TGTGCCAGCAGCCAAGTAAGGGGGGCCGGCGGGGAGCTGTTTTTT; CDR3 protein: CASSQVRGAGGELFF
clone size: few; D gene: .; J gene: TRBJ2-3; V gene: TRBV10-3; CDR3 DNA: TGTGCCATCAGTGAGTCGAGAAGCACAGATACGCAGTATTTT; CDR3 protein: CAISESRSTDTQYF
clone size: few; D gene: .; J gene: TRBJ2-7; V gene: TRBV7-9; CDR3 DNA: TGTGCCAGCAGCTCGAATTCAGGGGCTGCATCCCGGGGGCAGTACTTC; CDR3 protein: CASSSNSGAASRGQYF
clone size: .; D gene: .; J gene: TRBJ2-3; V gene: TRBV12-5; CDR3 DNA: TGTGCTAGTGGTTTGGAAATAGCGGTTTGGGTCACAGATACGCAGTATTTT; CDR3 protein: CASGLEIAVWVTDTQYF
clone size: .; D gene: TRBD1; J gene: TRBJ2-1; V gene: TRBV6-2/TRBV6-3; CDR3 DNA: TGTGCCAGCAGGAAGGGGGCGTATGAGCAGTTCTTC; CDR3 protein: CASRKGAYEQFF
clone size: few; D gene: .; J gene: TRBJ1-1; V gene: TRBV4-2; CDR3 DNA: TGTGCCAGCAGCCAAAGTTCCTCCGGCGGGGTCCGGGGGACTGAAGCTTTCTTT; CDR3 protein: CASSQSSSGGVRGTEAFF
clone size: few; D gene: .; J gene: TRBJ2-3; V gene: TRBV7-9; CDR3 DNA: TGTGCCAGCAGCTTAGGGATGAGCGGCCGCACAGATACGCAGTATTTT; CDR3 protein: CASSLGMSGRTDTQYF
clone size: few; D gene: TRBD2; J gene: TRBJ2-1; V gene: TRBV4-3; CDR3 DNA: TGCGCCAGCAGCCAAGCGGGGGGGTACAATGAGCAGTTCTTC; CDR3 protein: CASSQAGGYNEQFF
clone size: many; D gene: TRBD1; J gene: TRBJ2-1; V gene: TRBV12-3/TRBV12-4; CDR3 DNA: TGTGCCAGCAGTTTAGCGTCTGCTGGGACAGAGGAGTTCTTC; CDR3 protein: CASSLASAGTEEFF
clone size: .; D gene: TRBD2; J gene: TRBJ2-1; V gene: TRBV20-1; CDR3 DNA: TGCAGTGCCACAAACAGTGCGGGAGTCGGTGAGCAGTTCTTC; CDR3 protein: CSATNSAGVGEQFF
clone size: .; D gene: TRBD1; J gene: TRBJ2-3; V gene: TRBV24-1; CDR3 DNA: TGTGCCACCAGTGACCCCGGACAGGGGGGCACAGATACGCAGTATTTT; CDR3 protein: CATSDPGQGGTDTQYF
clone size: .; D gene: TRBD1; J gene: TRBJ2-3; V gene: TRBV29-1; CDR3 DNA: TGCAGCGTTGGGGGACAGGGAAGAGGAACAGATACGCAGTATTTT; CDR3 protein: CSVGGQGRGTDTQYF
clone size: few; D gene: TRBD1; J gene: TRBJ1-2; V gene: TRBV12-3/TRBV12-4; CDR3 DNA: TGTGCCAGCAGTGGGACAGGGGCCTATGGCTACACCTTC; CDR3 protein: CASSGTGAYGYTF
clone size: few; D gene: TRBD2; J gene: TRBJ2-1; V gene: TRBV7-9; CDR3 DNA: TGTGCCAGCAGCTTTAGCGGGGTAAATGAGCAGTTCTTC; CDR3 protein: CASSFSGVNEQFF
clone size: few; D gene: .; J gene: TRBJ2-3; V gene: TRBV25-1; CDR3 DNA: TGTGCCAGCAGTGAGTTCTCGCTCACAGATACGCAGTATTTT; CDR3 protein: CASSEFSLTDTQYF
clone size: many; D gene: .; J gene: TRBJ2-3; V gene: TRBV12-3/TRBV12-4; CDR3 DNA: TGTGCCAGCAGTTCCGCGCGCCTTACGCAGTATTTT; CDR3 protein: CASSSARLTQYF
clone size: many; D gene: .; J gene: TRBJ2-5; V gene: TRBV5-1; CDR3 DNA: TGCGCCAGCAGCTCGACAGGACAAGAGACCCAGTACTTC; CDR3 protein: CASSSTGQETQYF
clone size: few; D gene: .; J gene: TRBJ1-1; V gene: TRBV29-1; CDR3 DNA: TGCAGCGTTGAGAAGGGGAGCACTGAAGCTTTCTTT; CDR3 protein: CSVEKGSTEAFF
clone size: .; D gene: TRBD2; J gene: TRBJ2-7; V gene: TRBV10-3; CDR3 DNA: TGTGCCATCTTGGGAGGGGATTCCTACGAGCAGTACTTC; CDR3 protein: CAILGGDSYEQYF
clone size: .; D gene: .; J gene: TRBJ2-3; V gene: TRBV4-2; CDR3 DNA: TGTGCCAGCAGCCAAGAAAGGCGGGGAGAGTGGGCAGATACGCAGTATTTT; CDR3 protein: CASSQERRGEWADTQYF
clone size: .; D gene: TRBD1; J gene: TRBJ1-3; V gene: TRBV29-1; CDR3 DNA: TGCAGCGCCCAAGGGGGACAGGGGGCTACGCCGTCTGGAAACACCATATATTTT; CDR3 protein: CSAQGGQGATPSGNTIYF
clone size: .; D gene: .; J gene: TRBJ1-4; V gene: TRBV5-1; CDR3 DNA: TGCGCCTCAAAAGGGGGATCGGGTAATGAAAAACTGTTTTTT; CDR3 protein: CASKGGSGNEKLFF
clone size: .; D gene: TRBD2; J gene: TRBJ2-5; V gene: TRBV5-1; CDR3 DNA: TGCGCCAGCAGTCCGACCGGGGGGAAAGAGACCCAGTACTTC; CDR3 protein: CASSPTGGKETQYF
clone size: .; D gene: .; J gene: TRBJ1-6; V gene: TRBV30; CDR3 DNA: TGTGCCTGGAGTGTTCTTTCGGCAGGGCGAGGTTCACCCCTCCACTTT; CDR3 protein: CAWSVLSAGRGSPLHF
clone size: .; D gene: TRBD2; J gene: TRBJ2-7; V gene: TRBV9; CDR3 DNA: TGTGCCAGCAGCGTGGGGACTAGCGGGGCCTCCTACGAGCAGTACTTC; CDR3 protein: CASSVGTSGASYEQYF
clone size: many; D gene: TRBD2; J gene: TRBJ2-5; V gene: TRBV12-3/TRBV12-4; CDR3 DNA: TGTGCCAGCAATCCGGGACTAGCGGGAGAAGAGACCCAGTACTTC; CDR3 protein: CASNPGLAGEETQYF
clone size: few; D gene: TRBD2; J gene: TRBJ2-7; V gene: TRBV2; CDR3 DNA: TGTGCCAGCAGTGGAAGTAGCGGGACTTTCTACGAGCAGTACTTC; CDR3 protein: CASSGSSGTFYEQYF
clone size: .; D gene: TRBD2; J gene: TRBJ2-3; V gene: TRBV29-1; CDR3 DNA: TGCAGCGTTGAGGGACTAGCGGGGGCGCCTAGCACAGATACGCAGTATTTT; CDR3 protein: CSVEGLAGAPSTDTQYF
clone size: few; D gene: TRBD2; J gene: TRBJ2-3; V gene: TRBV7-9; CDR3 DNA: TGTGCCAGCAGCTCCCTGGGAGGGAGGGAGGATACGCAGTATTTT; CDR3 protein: CASSSLGGREDTQYF